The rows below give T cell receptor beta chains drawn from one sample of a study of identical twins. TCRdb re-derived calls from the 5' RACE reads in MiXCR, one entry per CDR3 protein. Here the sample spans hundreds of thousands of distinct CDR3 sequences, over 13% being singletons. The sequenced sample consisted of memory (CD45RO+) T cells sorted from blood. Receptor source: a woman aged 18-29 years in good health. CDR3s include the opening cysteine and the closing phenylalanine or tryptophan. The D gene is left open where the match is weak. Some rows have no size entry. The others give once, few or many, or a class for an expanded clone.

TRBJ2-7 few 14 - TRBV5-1 CASSRDSSVYEQYF TGCGCCAGCAGCCGGGACTCCTCAGTCTACGAGCAGTACTTC
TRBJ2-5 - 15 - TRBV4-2 CASSQDWGAEETQYF TGTGCCAGCAGCCAAGATTGGGGCGCCGAAGAGACCCAGTACTTC
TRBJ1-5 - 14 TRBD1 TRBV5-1 CASSAGTGNQPQHF TGCGCCAGCAGCGCTGGGACAGGGAATCAGCCCCAGCATTTT
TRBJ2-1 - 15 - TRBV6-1 CASSEKMGFEDEQFF TGTGCCAGCAGTGAAAAAATGGGGTTTGAGGATGAGCAGTTCTTC
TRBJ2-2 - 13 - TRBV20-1 CSARGGLSGELFF TGCAGTGCTAGGGGGGGCCTGAGCGGGGAGCTGTTTTTT
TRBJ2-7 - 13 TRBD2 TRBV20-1 CSARGGADYEQYF TGCAGTGCTCGCGGGGGGGCCGACTACGAGCAGTACTTC
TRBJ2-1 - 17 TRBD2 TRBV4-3 CASSHTPGTSSYNEQFF TGCGCCAGCAGCCACACTCCGGGGACTAGCTCCTACAATGAGCAGTTCTTC
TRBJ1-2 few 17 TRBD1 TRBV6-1 CASTRQGKTVSTYGYTF TGTGCCAGCACGAGACAGGGGAAGACGGTTAGCACCTATGGCTACACCTTC
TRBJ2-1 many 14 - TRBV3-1 CASSPPYTYNEQFF TGTGCCAGCAGCCCTCCCTACACCTACAATGAGCAGTTCTTC
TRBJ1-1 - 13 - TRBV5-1 CASSRNVNTEAFF TGCGCCAGCAGCCGGAACGTGAACACTGAAGCTTTCTTT
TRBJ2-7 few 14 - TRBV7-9 CASSLARDSYEQYF TGTGCCAGCAGCTTAGCCAGAGACTCCTACGAGCAGTACTTC
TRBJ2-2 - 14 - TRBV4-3 CASSQAEFTGELFF TGCGCCAGCAGCCAAGCCGAGTTCACCGGGGAGCTGTTTTTT
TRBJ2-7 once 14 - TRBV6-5 CASSYSNFFYEQYF TGTGCCAGCAGTTACTCAAACTTCTTCTACGAGCAGTACTTC
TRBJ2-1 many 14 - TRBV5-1 CASSLGNTGNEQFF TGCGCCAGCAGCTTGGGGAATACCGGAAATGAGCAGTTCTTC
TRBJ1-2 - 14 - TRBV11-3 CASSPTGPRVGYTF TGTGCCAGCAGCCCGACAGGTCCCCGCGTCGGCTACACCTTC
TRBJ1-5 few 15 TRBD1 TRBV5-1 CASSPTGGSGQPQHF TGCGCCAGCAGCCCTACAGGGGGCTCGGGTCAGCCCCAGCATTTT
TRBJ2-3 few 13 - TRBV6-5 CASSYSEVDTQYF TGTGCCAGCAGTTACTCGGAGGTGGATACGCAGTATTTT
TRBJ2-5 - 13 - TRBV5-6 CASSFTAQETQYF TGTGCCAGCAGCTTTACGGCACAAGAGACCCAGTACTTC
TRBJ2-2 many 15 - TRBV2 CASTRGSAPRGELFF TGTGCCAGCACCCGCGGTAGCGCCCCCCGGGGGGAGCTGTTTTTT
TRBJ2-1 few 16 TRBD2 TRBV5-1 CASSSSGLATVHEQFF TGCGCCAGCAGCTCCTCCGGACTAGCGACGGTCCATGAGCAGTTCTTC
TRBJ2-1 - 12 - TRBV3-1 CASSHRNNEQFF TGTGCCAGCAGCCACCGGAACAATGAGCAGTTCTTC
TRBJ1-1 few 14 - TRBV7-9 CASSDRTENTEAFF TGTGCCAGCAGCGATCGGACAGAGAACACTGAAGCTTTCTTT
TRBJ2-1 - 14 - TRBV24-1 CATSDFSKGNEQFF TGTGCCACCAGTGATTTTTCTAAGGGAAATGAGCAGTTCTTC
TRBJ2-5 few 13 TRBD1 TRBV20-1 CSTHRGTQETQYF TGCAGTACCCACAGGGGAACCCAAGAGACCCAGTACTTC
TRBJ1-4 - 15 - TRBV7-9 CASSLWSSTNEKLFF TGTGCCAGCAGCTTATGGAGTTCAACTAATGAAAAACTGTTTTTT
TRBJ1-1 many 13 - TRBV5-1 CASSLSRIAEAFF TGCGCCAGCAGCTTGAGCAGGATCGCTGAAGCTTTCTTT
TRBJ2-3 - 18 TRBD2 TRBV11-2 CASSSRPGLGRSTDTQYF TGTGCCAGCAGTTCCCGCCCGGGACTAGGTCGGAGCACAGATACGCAGTATTTT
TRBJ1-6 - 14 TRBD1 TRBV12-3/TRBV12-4 CASRRTGGISPLHF TGTGCCAGCAGGAGGACAGGGGGTATTTCACCCCTCCACTTT
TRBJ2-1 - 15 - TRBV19 CASSISGRSYNEQFF TGTGCCAGTAGTATTTCGGGACGCTCCTACAATGAGCAGTTCTTC
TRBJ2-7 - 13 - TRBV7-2 CASSLQVTYEQYF TGTGCCAGCAGCCTACAGGTTACCTACGAGCAGTACTTC
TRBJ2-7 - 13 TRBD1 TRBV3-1 CASSRTGIHEQYF TGTGCCAGCAGCCGGACAGGGATCCACGAGCAGTACTTC